The T cell receptor (beta chain) under discussion was sequenced for a study of neurological immune-mediated disorders (dated by TCRdb to about 2019). As for the study more broadly: Using UMI-based sequencing, the study compared peripheral blood TCR-beta repertoires from patients with HTLV-I-associated myelopathy (HAM/TSP), patients with multiple sclerosis, and healthy controls. Longitudinal samples, technical triplicates and paired sorted CD4+ and CD8+ T-cell subsets, alongside PBMC samples, were included among the roughly 110 TCR-beta libraries. To precisely calculate how much the frequency of each individual clone varied, libraries were sequenced in technical triplicate. The cohort included 60 to 75 subjects: roughly 15 with HAM/TSP, about 34 with multiple sclerosis, and approximately 20 healthy controls. What the research found in general, with its limitations: TCR clonal expansion was greatest in HAM/TSP patients and smallest in MS patients, who ranked below even healthy controls. No identical CDR3 amino acid sequences were shared among expanded clones across subjects, suggesting private TCR-beta repertoires in all groups.

The time point tag for this specimen amounts to: technical triplicate 3. For sorted-subset TCR libraries, 850,000 to 1,000,000 sorted CD4+ or CD8+ T cells were used. Peripheral blood was subjected to Ficoll-Hypaque density gradient centrifugation to isolate PBMCs, which were then cryopreserved in liquid nitrogen. The study also sequenced paired sorted CD4+ and CD8+ subsets from healthy controls, HAM/TSP patients and MS patients. cDNA was synthesized by template-switch 5'RACE using a primer with a 10-nucleotide random unique molecular identifier that tagged each TCR transcript. Each sequencing run produced over 160 million TCR-beta sequences covering 15-18 subjects. Total RNA was extracted with the RNeasy kit. TCR-beta VDJ regions were amplified with primers for the TCR constant region and the 5'RACE anchor, using the KAPA Real-time Library Amplification kit. A first PCR added sample indexes and Illumina adaptors, and a second PCR then raised library yield. After purification with Ampure beads, the TCR product of roughly 650 bp was size-selected on a 2% E-gel SizeSelection system. Before pooling, library quality was assessed on a Bioanalyzer, concentration was determined with Qubit, and library quantification was performed with the Kapa Library Quantification kit. Libraries were sequenced paired-end 2 x 150 bp on an Illumina HiSeq 2500. To increase sequence diversity, about 23-30% phiX was spiked into each library pool. Per the authors' processing: Quality-filtered reads were processed with the UMI-based MiGEC pipeline, which removed over 75% of raw TCR sequences during error correction. IMGT germline references were used for aligning VDJ genes, and each clonotype was defined as a unique CDR3 amino acid sequence together with its V-J genes. Clonal expansion, Shannon diversity and CDR3 relatedness were evaluated with VDJtools (CalcPairwiseDistances, ClusterSamples), while phylogenetic trees were built in CLCbio workbench. Using coefficient-of-variation modelling across technical triplicates, the study counted a clone as expanded if it had at least 8 unique UMIs. Using fastp at Q25 and MiXCR, TCRdb reprocessed the public reads and kept productive beta chains. Rows matching on CDR3 protein sequence are summarized as one entry with the most common DNA and genes. The authors' filters were not applied to this entry. This sample holds some 30,000 distinct CDR3 sequences; less than 20% were observed only once. The top ten clones comprise less than 5.5% of the sample.

From its cysteine to its phenylalanine, the CDR3 spans 19 amino acids. The entry retains the CDR3 DNA only, 57 bases that are in frame from base 1. From a lookup of the germline V gene, CDR1 and CDR2 are LGHNA and YSLEER. In the case of this clonotype: This receptor's antigen is unknown. The junction shows a germline mismatch at one end, possibly a read error.

The sequence joins TRBV4-3 to TRBJ1-4; the D region possibly corresponds to TRBD1 (6 bases align). This sequence was found in a female donor with HTLV-1-associated myelopathy (HAM/TSP). Sequencing was performed on CD4+ T cells from blood. Here is the DNA: TGCGCCAGCGGCCAACACGGGGGGACATCGAGGTCAACTAATGAAAAACTGTTTTTT. This is translated as CASGQHGGTSRSTNEKLFF.